A single sample gave rise to the 29 T cell receptor beta chains below, sequenced in a study of blood T cell repertoires in COVID-19. The method was immunoSEQ multiplex PCR; TCRdb's version includes in-frame clones alone and lacks a portion of them. This sample yields some 220,000 clones, of which about 86% are seen a single time; roughly 3% belongs to the top ten. Source material: peripheral blood. Receptor source: a woman aged 30 to 39 who had recovered from COVID-19.

The rearrangement links TRBV5-1 to TRBJ1-1, with 8 bases identical to TRBD1. With 4 bases clipped from V and 7 bases from J, the junction kept 18 bases outside the gene matches. CDR1 and CDR2 from the germline V gene are SGHRS and YFSETQ. The CDR3 covers 17 residues. CDR3 sequence: CASSGALLQGDNYEAFF. The CDR3 DNA follows: TGCGCCAGCAGCGGGGCGCTGCTACAGGGGGACAACTATGAAGCTTTCTTT. Together with reference TRBV5-1 and TRBJ1-1, the CDR3 gives the full variable domain: KAGVTQTPRYLIKTRGQQVTLSCSPISGHRSVSWYQQTPGQGLQFLFEYFSETQRNKGNFPGRFSGRQFSNSRSEMNVSTLELGDSALYLCASSGALLQGDNYEAFFGQGTRLTVV.

The chain is built from TRBV9 and TRBJ2-6; TRBD1 might be the D (5 bases). From germline, CDR1 is SGDLS and CDR2 YYNGEE. The CDR3 loop spans 17 amino acids. Trimming removed 3 bases from V and 0 bases from J, with 13 bases in between. The CDR3 nucleotides are TGTGCCAGCAGCGCCTACCAGGGTTCCTCTGGGGCCAACGTCCTGACTTTC. Translation: CASSAYQGSSGANVLTF.

The V call is TRBV11-2, the J call TRBJ1-4, with D uncertain. The length of the CDR3 is 13 residues. The V gene's germline CDR1 is SGHAT and CDR2 FQNNGV. Between the trimmed V and J ends, which lost 1 base and 7 bases, there was a span of 7 bases. The CDR3 nucleotides are TGTGCCAGCAGCTTAGCAGGTTCTGAAAAACTGTTTTTT. Translation gives CASSLAGSEKLFF.

The chain has TRBV19 and TRBJ2-3; TRBD1 aligns across 11 bases. The V gene end was trimmed by 8 bases and the J gene end by 5 bases; junction bases not matched to a gene: 9. Germline V gene sequence: CDR1 LNHDA, CDR2 SQIVND (reference sequence). CDR3 size: 15 residues. In nucleotides, the CDR3 is TGTGCCAGTGAGCCTGGACAGGGGGCAATAGATACGCAGTATTTT. This encodes CASEPGQGAIDTQYF.

This CDR3 reads CASSPVLAAQYF. CDR3 DNA: TGTGCCAGCAGCCCGGTCCTTGCGGCCCAGTACTTC. The rearrangement uses TRBV3-1 (or the pseudogene TRBV3-2) and TRBJ2-5; D ambiguous. The CDR3 extends over 12 amino acids. Germline assignment: CDR1 LGHDT and CDR2 YNNKEL (reference sequence). V dropped 4 bases and J dropped 9 bases, with 12 bases sitting between them.

The chain has TRBV24-1 and TRBJ2-7; perhaps TRBD2 as D (5 bases). Trimming pared 0 bases from V and 5 bases from J, leaving 7 bases between. Germline loops: CDR1 KGHDR, CDR2 SFDVKD. The CDR3 has 13 amino acids. CDR3 in DNA: TGTGCCACCAGTGATTTGCACGGGAACGAGCAGTACTTC. Translating it yields CATSDLHGNEQYF.

Only a few counts were recorded for this clone. The chain employs TRBV9 and TRBJ1-5; 7 nucleotides agree with TRBD1. The junction had 5 bases not matched to a gene; V was cut back by 2 bases and J by 3 bases. The CDR3 covers 15 residues. Germline V CDR1 and CDR2: SGDLS, YYNGEE. The CDR3 region is CASSVGTETNQPQHF. CDR3 bases: TGTGCCAGCAGCGTCGGGACAGAAACCAATCAGCCCCAGCATTTT. The variable domain in full, completed from reference TRBV9 and TRBJ1-5, reads DSGVTQTPKHLITATGQRVTLRCSPRSGDLSVYWYQQSLDQGLQFLIQYYNGEERAKGNILERFSAQQFPDLHSELNLSSLELGDSALYFCASSVGTETNQPQHFGDGTRLSIL.

The V gene is TRBV24-1, the J gene TRBJ2-5, with D unclear. The CDR3 has 11 amino acids. The germline gives CDR1 KGHDR, CDR2 SFDVKD. With 5 bases removed from V and 4 bases from J, the gap between germline ends came to 4 bases. The CDR3 region is CATSVGETQYF. The CDR3 coding sequence is TGTGCCACCAGTGTCGGAGAGACCCAGTACTTC.

This clone was counted a single time. The rearrangement joins TRBV5-1 to TRBJ1-1; maybe TRBD1 (5 bases). Germline CDR1 and CDR2: SGHRS and YFSETQ. V gave up 5 bases and J gave up 4 bases, with 15 bases separating them. This CDR3 contains 14 residues. In DNA, the CDR3 is TGCGCCAGCAGTAACGGGGGGTCGAGCACTGAAGCTTTCTTT. Its translation is CASSNGGSSTEAFF.

This chain joins TRBV28 and TRBJ2-1; TRBD2 agrees at 12 bases. CDR1 MDHEN and CDR2 SYDVKM come from the germline V gene. This CDR3 region has 20 residues. V was pared by 3 bases and J by 5 bases, with 17 bases of the junction left unmatched. CDR3: CASSFFALSSGRGNNNEQFF. Here the CDR3 DNA reads TGTGCCAGCAGTTTCTTCGCTCTCTCTAGCGGGAGGGGAAATAACAATGAGCAGTTCTTC.

This chain joins TRBV28 and TRBJ1-3; D is ambiguous. Germline V gene lookup returns CDR1 MDHEN and CDR2 SYDVKM. The CDR3 covers 12 residues. Trimming took 5 bases from V and 11 from J, leaving 13 bases between them. In DNA form, the CDR3 reads TGTGCCAGCAGTCTAGGGAGTGTCGCCATATATTTT. Its translation: CASSLGSVAIYF. The full variable domain, rest sourced from reference TRBV28 and TRBJ1-3, is DVKVTQSSRYLVKRTGEKVFLECVQDMDHENMFWYRQDPGLGLRLIYFSYDVKMKEKGDIPEGYSVSREKKERFSLILESASTNQTSMYLCASSLGSVAIYFGEGSWLTVV.

DNA of the CDR3: TGTGCCAGCAGTTACCTCGTCTGGGACAGGGGTAATTCACCCCTCCACTTT. It encodes CASSYLVWDRGNSPLHF. The genes are TRBV6-2 or TRBV6-3 and TRBJ1-6, with 10 bases aligning to TRBD1. V gave up 2 bases and J gave up 6 bases; unmatched junction bases: 7. Germline V gene sequence: CDR1 MNHEY, CDR2 SVGEGT. The CDR3 contains 17 residues.

This clone came up once. The V call is TRBV28, the J call TRBJ2-2, with 9 bases lining up with TRBD2. V was pared by 6 bases and J by 6 bases, with 11 bases of the junction left unmatched. The CDR3 sequence is 16 residues long. Germline values: CDR1 MDHEN, CDR2 SYDVKM. CDR3 coding DNA: TGTGCCAGCAGCCCCCCTGCGGGAGGGCCTGCCGGGGAGCTGTTTTTT. It is translated as CASSPPAGGPAGELFF.

V is TRBV9 and J is TRBJ2-5; D is perhaps TRBD1 (5 bases). Deletions cut 4 bases from V and 5 bases from J, with 21 bases between. Germline lookup yields CDR1 SGDLS and CDR2 YYNGEE. The CDR3 loop spans 16 amino acids. In DNA form, the CDR3 reads TGTGCCAGCAGCAGCGTAGGAGACAGCTATCTGGAGACCCAGTACTTC. Its protein product is CASSSVGDSYLETQYF.

The chain is built from TRBV30 and TRBJ2-2, with 13 bases identical to TRBD2. Trimming removed 1 base from V and 7 bases from J; junction bases left unmatched: 6. Germline V CDR1 and CDR2: GTSNPN, SVGIG (reference sequence). This CDR3 spans 16 amino acids. CDR3 nucleotides: TGTGCCTGGAGTGAAGGACTAGCGGGAGTTCACGGGGAGCTGTTTTTT. It codes for CAWSEGLAGVHGELFF.

V is TRBV9 and J is TRBJ2-1; 9 bases agree with TRBD2. The CDR3 runs to 16 residues. Germline CDR1 is SGDLS and CDR2 is YYNGEE. V dropped 2 bases and J dropped 2; count of bases not matched to a gene: 5. The CDR3 coding sequence is TGTGCCAGCAGCGTCCAAGCGGGAGGCGCCTACAATGAGCAGTTCTTC. This codes for CASSVQAGGAYNEQFF.

V gene TRBV15 combines with J gene TRBJ2-7; no clear D. This CDR3 is built from 13 residues. V was pared by 0 bases and J by 3 bases, with 6 bases between. Germline values: CDR1 LNHNV, CDR2 YYDKDF (reference sequence). The CDR3 coding sequence is TGTGCCACCAGCAGAGAAACACGCTACGAGCAGTACTTC. It specifies CATSRETRYEQYF.

V usage is TRBV18 and J usage is TRBJ1-3; unclear D gene. Trimming removed 3 bases at V and 0 bases at J, with 6 bases between. Germline V gene lookup returns CDR1 KGHSH and CDR2 LQKENI. The CDR3 loop spans 14 amino acids. CDR3 nucleotide sequence: TGTGCCAGCTCACCCTCAGTCTCTGGAAACACCATATATTTT. This sequence encodes CASSPSVSGNTIYF.

The chain uses TRBV29-1 and TRBJ2-2, with D possibly TRBD1 on 6 matching bases. The ends were cut back, 0 bases at V and 2 bases at J, with 10 bases in the middle. The CDR3 runs to 15 residues. Looked up from germline, CDR1 is SQVTM and CDR2 is ANQGSEA. CDR3 nucleotide sequence: TGCAGCGTTGAAGACGAACAGGGAAACACCGGGGAGCTGTTTTTT. Translation gives CSVEDEQGNTGELFF.

The chain employs TRBV19 and TRBJ1-2; D perhaps matches TRBD1 (6 bases). Germline V gene data show CDR1 as LNHDA and CDR2 as SQIVND (reference sequence). This CDR3 comprises 14 residues. V lost 8 bases, J lost 4 bases, and 17 bases lay in between. CDR3 region: CASFTAQGFYGYTF. CDR3 nucleotides: TGTGCCAGTTTTACCGCACAGGGATTCTATGGCTACACCTTC.

The chain recombines TRBV9 with TRBJ1-4, with a weak D call TRBD1 (5 bases). Germline V gene data show CDR1 as SGDLS and CDR2 as YYNGEE. The CDR3 totals 13 residues. Trimming pared 7 bases from V and 4 bases from J, leaving 11 bases between. The DNA for the CDR3 is TGTGCCAGCCAGGGACTGCATAATGAAAAACTGTTTTTT. Its translation is CASQGLHNEKLFF.

The CDR3 coding sequence is TGTGCCACCAGTGATGCGACTAGCGTAGCCCGAGATACGCAGTATTTT. Translating gives CATSDATSVARDTQYF. The genes are TRBV24-1 and TRBJ2-3; 8 nucleotides line up with TRBD2. V trimming: 3 bases; J trimming: 5 bases; junction bases outside the gene matches: 9. The CDR3 totals 16 residues. Germline V gene sequence: CDR1 KGHDR, CDR2 SFDVKD.

This clone was recorded a few times. This sequence joins TRBV21-1 and TRBJ2-7; the table's D call, TRBD2, has no DNA check behind it. TRBV21-1 is tagged as a pseudogene. The CDR3 runs to 15 residues. The CDR3 protein is CASSKEKARSYEQYF. The CDR3 bases are TGTGCCAGCAGCAAGGAGAAGGCTCGCTCCTACGAGCAGTACTTC.

The chain recombines TRBV7-2 with TRBJ1-6; a possible D gene is TRBD1 (5 bases). The V and J ends lost 5 bases and 10 bases respectively, with 12 bases between them. CDR3 size: 13 residues. Germline CDR1 SGHTA, CDR2 FQGNSA. The CDR3 DNA reads as TGTGCCAGCAGCCCTGACAGAAGATCACCCCTCCACTTT. This codes for CASSPDRRSPLHF.

This chain connects TRBV6-5 to TRBJ2-7; D ambiguous. V gave up 6 bases and J gave up 0 bases, with 3 bases separating them. From germline, CDR1 is MNHEY and CDR2 SVGAGI. CDR3 length equals 11 residues. The CDR3 DNA reads TGTGCCAGCAGGAGCTCCTACGAGCAGTACTTC. Translated, it gives CASRSSYEQYF.

J is TRBJ1-4 and V is TRBV5-1, with 9 positions matching TRBD1. This CDR3 has 14 amino acids. CDR1 is SGHRS, CDR2 YFSETQ, per germline. Losses at the gene ends were 4 bases for V and 6 bases for J; bases not matched to a gene: 4. CDR3 sequence (DNA): TGCGCCAGCAGCCGACAGGGGGGAGATGAAAAACTGTTTTTT. Translation gives CASSRQGGDEKLFF. Based on the CDR3 plus reference TRBV5-1 and TRBJ1-4, the full variable domain is KAGVTQTPRYLIKTRGQQVTLSCSPISGHRSVSWYQQTPGQGLQFLFEYFSETQRNKGNFPGRFSGRQFSNSRSEMNVSTLELGDSALYLCASSRQGGDEKLFFGSGTQLSVL.

The chain links TRBV30 to TRBJ1-1; maybe TRBD1 (6 bases). From germline, CDR1 is GTSNPN and CDR2 SVGIG (reference sequence). CDR3 size: 12 residues. The V gene lost 4 bases and the J gene lost 6 bases, with 12 bases spanning the gap. CDR3 residues: CAWKGGPPEAFF. CDR3 DNA sequence: TGTGCCTGGAAGGGGGGGCCCCCTGAAGCTTTCTTT.

The chain is built from TRBV3-1 (or the pseudogene TRBV3-2) and TRBJ2-6; the match to TRBD1 covers 8 bases. The V gene end was trimmed by 3 bases and the J gene end by 2 bases; junction bases not matched to a gene: 0. The CDR3 is 15 residues long. Germline CDR1 and CDR2: LGHDT and YNNKEL (reference sequence). CDR3 protein: CASSQTGAGANVLTF. Written as DNA, the CDR3 is TGTGCCAGCAGCCAGACAGGGGCTGGGGCCAACGTCCTGACTTTC.

The rearrangement links TRBV6-1 to TRBJ2-7; perhaps TRBD2 as D (5 bases). CDR1 MNHNS and CDR2 SASEGT come from the germline V gene. CDR3 size: 14 residues. Trimming shortened V by 0 bases and J by 4 bases, and 10 bases separated the two germline ends. Here the CDR3 reads CASSEAGAVYEQYF. DNA of the CDR3: TGTGCCAGCAGTGAAGCGGGAGCTGTATACGAGCAGTACTTC.